The present TCR beta chain was sequenced within a study of T-cell memory formation after mild COVID-19 (dated by TCRdb to about 2021). Regarding the research as a whole: TCR sequence clusters from the two donors were found to be largely donor specific. In a couple of donors, T-cell clones that expanded and contracted after mild COVID-19 were tracked by sequencing TCRalpha and TCRbeta repertoires over time. Two young, previously healthy adult volunteers made up the cohort, one male and one female.

Summary of the overall study and its limitations: Some responding clones were detected in pre-infection memory, suggesting pre-existing cross-reactive memory T cells joined the SARS-CoV-2 response. The study included only a couple of mild cases, and larger cohorts that include severe cases with pre-infection samples were judged to be necessary. Contracting CD4+ clones were located mainly in the CM and EM memory subsets, whereas CD8+ clones were found to be enriched in EMRA. Clones contracting from day 15 to 85 had balanced CD4/CD8 phenotypes, while a second wave expanding from day 15 to 37 was biased towards CD4+. Whether the second-wave clones peaking on day 37 were SARS-CoV-2 specific was not confirmed.

The CDR3 spans 15 residues, from the cysteine through the phenylalanine. Only the CDR3 region is kept as DNA, spanning 45 bases read in frame from base 1. Germline trimming amounts to 4 bases on V and 6 bases on J, with 6 as the count of junction bases outside the gene matches. Looking up the germline V gene yields CDR1 ENHRY and CDR2 SYGVKD. Ficoll-Paque density gradient centrifugation was used to isolate PBMCs. The data were produced on an Illumina NovaSeq 6000. cDNA libraries for TCRalpha and TCRbeta were prepared by 5'RACE using constant-segment primers, with sample barcodes and unique molecular identifiers added. RNA was extracted from every sample with Trizol reagent. Library amplification was performed in two PCR steps, and a second sample barcode and Illumina TruSeq adapters were introduced in the second step. The libraries were sequenced on an Illumina NovaSeq using 2 x 150 bp paired-end reads. The source study handled its data this way. The reads were demultiplexed and collapsed into UMI-guided consensus sequences using migec v1.2.7. Using mixcr v2.1.11, the UMI consensuses were aligned to TRA and TRB V and J templates and assembled into clonotypes. A clonotype was counted as expanded or contracted only when both edgeR and NoisET called the clonotype significant, with the noise models trained on biological replicates. For edgeR calls, the cutoffs were a false discovery rate-adjusted p below 0.01 and a log2 fold-change threshold of 1. As an exploratory analysis of dynamics, max-normalized trajectories of the 1000 most abundant clonotypes were examined with PCA combined with hierarchical clustering. Each responding clone was given a CD4 or CD8 phenotype based on the CD4+ and CD8+ repertoires, which had been sequenced separately. TCRdb reanalyzed the raw reads on its own, using fastp at Q25 for trimming and MiXCR for clone calling, and kept in-frame beta chains. When rows share a CDR3 protein, they turn into one entry using the most common DNA and genes. TCRdb assigned the V and J calls; the authors' analysis was not used. The sample profile shows about 320,000 distinct CDR3 sequences; roughly an eighth of them were found once. The top ten clones comprise around a fifth of the sample.

There are a few counts of this clonotype. The clone's antigen remains unknown. No base-level quality is on record; no much larger clone is a single base apart. The sequence came from a man aged 18 to 29 who had mild COVID-19 (a few samples of this study predate the infection). The sample titles of this study are shuffled in the database, so cell type and time point are left out; the donor was told from shared clones. This receptor chain uses TRBV10-3 and TRBJ2-7; 13 bases in between match TRBD2. The source material was PBMCs or a T cell subset sorted from them (not recorded which). CDR3 reads: CAISGTGTSGAEQYF. The sequenced DNA: TGTGCCATCAGTGGAACCGGGACTAGCGGGGCCGAGCAGTACTTC.